One T cell receptor beta chain is described in this entry. The source of the sample is a study of blood T cell repertoires in COVID-19. Study in general: T cells, B-cell-depleted T cells, or PBMCs supplied cDNA or gDNA.

Per the study methods: For nucleated cells, counts were estimated from reference gene primer amplification. This table comes from immunoSEQ multiplex PCR, and its TCRdb copy is limited to in-frame clones, with some not included. That table is the source of V, J and clone size, and D and trimming were worked out from the DNA. The sample has some 250,000 clones, 82% seen once. The junction had 8 bases not matched to a gene; V was cut back by 6 bases and J by 0 bases. Looked up from germline, CDR1 is LNHDA and CDR2 is SQIVND (reference sequence). The CDR3 totals 16 residues. This TCR derives from a woman aged 18-29 years with acute or convalescent COVID-19. Sequenced material: peripheral blood. The chain has TRBV19 and TRBJ1-3; TRBD1 matches 7 bases. In nucleotides, the CDR3 is TGTGCCAGTAGGGACCCCGGGACAGTCTCTGGAAACACCATATATTTT. Amino acid sequence: CASRDPGTVSGNTIYF. The variable domain in full, with the rest retrieved from reference TRBV19 and TRBJ1-3, is DGGITQSPKYLFRKEGQNVTLSCEQNLNHDAMYWYRQDPGQGLRLIYYSQIVNDFQKGDIAEGYSVSREKKESFPLTVTSAQKNPTAFYLCASRDPGTVSGNTIYFGEGSWLTVV.